Described below is a single T cell receptor beta chain sequence and its context. The antigen is undetermined. Libraries of TCR beta came from quantitative 5'-RACE with molecular barcodes. TCRdb re-called the 5' RACE reads with MiXCR, one entry per CDR3 protein. The profile shows around 450,000 distinct CDR3 sequences, roughly 26% of them singletons. V lost 7 bases, J lost 0 bases, and 12 bases lay in between. In germline, CDR1 is DFQATT, CDR2 SNEGSKA (reference sequence). The CDR3 loop spans 13 amino acids. The entry originates in a study of CD8 T cells in ankylosing spondylitis. Study outcomes and limitations: The authors reported significant enrichment of disease-linked clones in matched ankylosing spondylitis synovial fluid. A TCR beta motif of roughly 8 highly homologous variants seemed to mark ankylosing spondylitis blood.

The origin of this receptor is a male donor with ankylosing spondylitis. Sequencing used blood, either unsorted or a sorted T cell fraction (not recorded which). This chain connects TRBV20-1 to TRBJ1-2; a weak D match, TRBD1 (6 bases). Here the CDR3 reads CSVLDRSNYGYTF. For the CDR3, the DNA is TGCAGTGTCCTTGACAGGTCTAACTATGGCTACACCTTC.